Below are 11 T cell receptor beta chains sequenced from a single sample in a study of beta chain features in type 1 diabetes. These receptors lack a known antigen. Study results and caveats: Shortening that was moderate but significant affected the TCRB CDR3s of Type 1 diabetes patients in all four CD4+ subsets.

Of the isolated RNA, all was reverse transcribed, and so the sequenced material was expressed TCRB transcripts. The data were produced by immunoSEQ multiplex PCR, yet TCRdb's version contains in-frame clones alone and is incomplete. The profile shows roughly 130,000 clones, roughly 15% of them singletons. The sequenced sample consisted of central memory CD4+ T cells from blood. These receptor sequences come from a young man with type 1 diabetes.

This clone was counted a few times. This chain joins TRBV30 and TRBJ1-3; D is undetermined. CDR1 is GTSNPN and CDR2 is SVGIG in the germline V gene (reference sequence). The ends were cut back, 3 bases at V and 6 bases at J, with 15 bases in the middle. This CDR3 comprises 14 residues. For the CDR3, the DNA is TGTGCCTGGAGCGCAGGTTATTCCGTAAACACCATATATTTT. This translates into CAWSAGYSVNTIYF.

There are a few counts of this clone. Other DNA variants within this sample encode the same CDR3. The genes are TRBV7-2 and TRBJ2-5; D is unresolved. CDR1 SGHTA and CDR2 FQGNSA come from the germline V gene. Trimming cost V 1 base and J 4 bases, with 7 bases left between them. The CDR3 extends over 13 amino acids. CDR3: CASSLDYSETQYF. Written as DNA, the CDR3 is TGTGCCAGCAGCTTAGACTACTCAGAGACCCAGTACTTC.

The table lists this clone with a few counts. The chain combines TRBV4-3 with TRBJ2-3, with D perhaps assigned TRBD1 or TRBD2 (6 bases each). Between the trimmed V and J ends, which lost 1 base and 6 bases, there was a span of 11 bases. Germline V gene sequence: CDR1 LGHNA, CDR2 YSLEER. The CDR3 extends over 14 amino acids. This CDR3 reads CASSQGGAADTQYF. Written as DNA, the CDR3 is TGCGCCAGCAGCCAAGGGGGGGCGGCGGATACGCAGTATTTT.

The V gene is TRBV9, the J gene TRBJ2-7; D is unclear. V lost 4 bases to trimming and J lost 3 bases, with 14 bases between them. Germline V gives CDR1 SGDLS, CDR2 YYNGEE. This CDR3 is 14 amino acids long. In DNA, the CDR3 is TGTGCCAGCAGCCCTGGGCCACAGATCTACGAGCAGTACTTC. Its protein is CASSPGPQIYEQYF. Variable domain in full (rest from reference TRBV9 and TRBJ2-7): DSGVTQTPKHLITATGQRVTLRCSPRSGDLSVYWYQQSLDQGLQFLIQYYNGEERAKGNILERFSAQQFPDLHSELNLSSLELGDSALYFCASSPGPQIYEQYFGPGTRLTVT.

The chain uses TRBV2 and TRBJ2-7; D is perhaps TRBD1 or TRBD2 (5 bases each). The CDR3 contains 14 residues. V lost 4 bases and J lost 6, with 16 bases in between. The V gene's germline CDR1 is SNHLY and CDR2 FYNNEI. This chain's CDR3 is CASSAFGALGEQYF. The CDR3 coding sequence is TGTGCCAGCAGTGCGTTCGGGGCGTTAGGCGAGCAGTACTTC.

This clone has only a few counts. The CDR3 carries no conserved terminal phenylalanine or tryptophan, so it likely arises from a read error. The DNA is left out, because the CDR3 cannot be placed on it with certainty; the CDR3 is given as TCRdb lists it. The chain employs TRBV9 and TRBJ1-1; the table's D gene call, TRBD1, was not cross checked with the DNA. Germline V gene sequence: CDR1 SGDLS, CDR2 YYNGEE. Ends included, the CDR3 has 13 residues. The CDR3 here is CASSVATGQSPWL.

Worth noting for this clone: Germline and junction disagree at one end, which may indicate a read error. V gene TRBV5-1 combines with J gene TRBJ2-2, with TRBD1 matching over 7 bases. The length of the CDR3 is 16 residues. Germline values: CDR1 SGHRS, CDR2 YFSETQ. The CDR3 loop reads CASSYQTTGNPGELFF. CDR3 coding DNA: TGCGCCAGCAGCTACCAGACGACAGGGAACCCCGGGGAGCTGTTTTTT. The full variable domain, completed using reference TRBV5-1 and TRBJ2-2, is KAGVTQTPRYLIKTRGQQVTLSCSPISGHRSVSWYQQTPGQGLQFLFEYFSETQRNKGNFPGRFSGRQFSNSRSEMNVSTLELGDSALYLCASSYQTTGNPGELFFGEGSRLTVL.

The gene calls are TRBV7-2 and TRBJ2-2; D is perhaps TRBD2 (6 bases). Trimming took off 5 bases at V and 3 bases at J, with 16 bases between the two ends. CDR3 length: 16 residues. Germline V gene sequence: CDR1 SGHTA, CDR2 FQGNSA. The CDR3 DNA follows: TGTGCCAGCAGCGCGAGTAGCGGACGCCACACCGGGGAGCTGTTTTTT. Translation: CASSASSGRHTGELFF.

In this sample, this clone turned up a few times. This chain connects TRBV7-2 to TRBJ2-5, with TRBD2 as a possible D gene (5 bases). Germline CDR1 is SGHTA and CDR2 is FQGNSA. The CDR3 runs 15 residues. V dropped 5 bases and J dropped 4 bases, with 17 bases sitting between them. DNA for the CDR3: TGTGCCAGCAGCCTAGGATGGGAGTTTGGAGAGACCCAGTACTTC. As protein: CASSLGWEFGETQYF.

The rearrangement links TRBV5-1 to TRBJ2-5; D is undetermined. The CDR3 totals 10 residues. V lost 5 bases, J lost 3 bases, and 2 bases lay in between. Germline-derived CDR1 and CDR2 are SGHRS and YFSETQ. CDR3 nucleotide sequence: TGCGCCAGCAGTGAAGAGACCCAGTACTTC. It translates to CASSEETQYF. Combining the CDR3 with reference TRBV5-1 and TRBJ2-5 gives the whole variable domain KAGVTQTPRYLIKTRGQQVTLSCSPISGHRSVSWYQQTPGQGLQFLFEYFSETQRNKGNFPGRFSGRQFSNSRSEMNVSTLELGDSALYLCASSEETQYFGPGTRLLVL.

The rearrangement joins TRBV7-2 to TRBJ2-7, with D possibly being TRBD1 (6 bases). V was shortened by 1 base and J by 0 bases, with 10 bases between the two germline ends. Germline V gives CDR1 SGHTA, CDR2 FQGNSA. The CDR3 totals 15 residues. The CDR3 sequence: CASSLGTAHSYEQYF. The CDR3 coding sequence is TGTGCCAGCAGCTTAGGGACAGCCCACTCCTACGAGCAGTACTTC.